Detailed here is one T cell receptor (beta chain). Its antigen is currently unknown. This specimen comes from a study of response to subunit inactivated influenza vaccine. Findings of the study overall: The authors proposed limited new T cell recruitment per seasonal influenza vaccination.

TCRdb re-derived calls from the RT-PCR reads in MiXCR, one entry per CDR3 protein. Of 600,000 to 850,000 distinct CDR3 sequences in the sample, 12% to 15% were seen once. Germline CDR1 reads SGHRS; CDR2 reads YFSETQ. The length of the CDR3 is 17 residues. V dropped 3 bases and J dropped 8; count of bases not matched to a gene: 15. V gene TRBV5-1 combines with J gene TRBJ1-5; 9 bases map to TRBD1. This sequence originates from a man in his forties or fifties who received an inactivated influenza vaccine. This material consisted of PBMCs from blood, taken around 14 days before vaccination. The CDR3 is CASSSLRDRDAVKPQHF. CDR3 nucleotides: TGCGCCAGCAGCTCTCTCCGGGACAGGGACGCAGTTAAGCCCCAGCATTTT.